The 31 T cell receptor beta chains below come from one sample, sequenced in a study of blood T cell repertoires in COVID-19. Libraries were prepared by immunoSEQ multiplex PCR; TCRdb keeps only in-frame clonotypes and omits some of them. The sample lists around 200,000 clones; 70% to 90% were seen once. Source material: peripheral blood. The receptors come from a man aged 35-49 years with active or convalescent COVID-19.

The chain combines TRBV9 with TRBJ1-2, with D possibly TRBD1 on 6 matching bases. The CDR3 runs 15 residues. CDR1 and CDR2 from the germline V gene are SGDLS and YYNGEE. The V end lost 0 bases, the J end lost 6 bases, and 15 bases lay between the germline ends. The CDR3 nucleotides are TGTGCCAGCAGCGTAGGGCAGGGGATGAACCATGGCTACACCTTC. Translating it yields CASSVGQGMNHGYTF.

J is TRBJ2-1 and V is TRBV6-1; D is perhaps TRBD2 (5 bases). V gave up 3 bases and J gave up 7 bases, with 13 bases separating them. This CDR3 has 14 amino acids. Germline V CDR1 and CDR2: MNHNS, SASEGT. The CDR3 spells CASSDRGLRNEQFF. The DNA of the CDR3 is TGTGCCAGCAGTGATCGGGGTTTACGGAATGAGCAGTTCTTC.

The chain joins TRBV28 to TRBJ1-2; 7 bases map to TRBD1. Germline trimming cut 7 bases from V and 5 bases from J; bases unmatched to any gene: 13. Germline V gene sequence: CDR1 MDHEN, CDR2 SYDVKM. The CDR3 contains 15 residues. The CDR3 sequence: CASTLGDREFYGYTF. CDR3 bases: TGTGCCAGCACCCTGGGGGACAGAGAGTTTTATGGCTACACCTTC.

The chain couples TRBV20-1 to TRBJ2-7, with a possible D match to TRBD2 (5 bases). The germline V gene has CDR1 DFQATT and CDR2 SNEGSKA (reference sequence). Trimming cost V 6 bases and J 4 bases, with 10 bases left between them. The CDR3 extends over 11 amino acids. The CDR3 is CSALRDYEQYF. The CDR3 DNA is TGCAGTGCCCTCCGGGATTACGAGCAGTACTTC.

This chain joins TRBV5-1 and TRBJ1-1, with 10 bases fitting TRBD1. CDR3 length: 18 residues. V shed 5 bases, J shed 5 bases, and the junction held 18 bases outside the gene matches. Per germline, CDR1 SGHRS and CDR2 YFSETQ. The CDR3, as DNA: TGCGCCAGCAGACCGCCGTGGGGACAGGGGAAGATTGGGACTGAAGCTTTCTTT. Protein product: CASRPPWGQGKIGTEAFF.

The chain employs TRBV28 and TRBJ2-7, with 11 bases aligning to TRBD1. CDR1 is MDHEN and CDR2 is SYDVKM in the germline V gene. The trim removed 5 bases at V and 3 bases at J, leaving 6 bases unmatched. There are 15 residues in the CDR3. CDR3 region: CASSLAGQGVYEQYF. DNA of the CDR3: TGTGCCAGCAGTCTGGCGGGACAGGGGGTCTACGAGCAGTACTTC.

The genes are TRBV10-3 and TRBJ1-5; 7 bases are shared with TRBD1. Trimming removed 8 bases from V and 3 bases from J; junction bases left unmatched: 7. Germline V gene sequence: CDR1 ENHRY, CDR2 SYGVKD. The CDR3 covers 14 residues. The CDR3 here is CAISPGQFNQPQHF. Here the CDR3 DNA reads TGTGCCATCTCTCCGGGACAGTTCAATCAGCCCCAGCATTTT.

This clone appeared a single time. The chain joins TRBV7-8 to TRBJ2-5; 9 nucleotides align to TRBD2. Trimming removed 5 bases from V and 1 base from J; junction bases left unmatched: 2. The CDR3 loop spans 14 amino acids. The germline gives CDR1 SGHVS, CDR2 FQNEAQ. The CDR3 coding sequence is TGTGCCAGCAGCAAAGCGGGGGGCCAAGAGACCCAGTACTTC. Protein sequence: CASSKAGGQETQYF.

The gene calls are TRBV11-1 and TRBJ1-1; 9 positions agree with TRBD1. V was clipped by 5 bases and J by 6 bases; unmatched bases: 13. Germline lookup yields CDR1 SGHAT and CDR2 FQDESV (reference sequence). This CDR3 contains 16 residues. CDR3: CASSVGDREGGAEAFF. DNA for the CDR3: TGTGCCAGCAGCGTCGGGGACAGGGAGGGCGGGGCTGAAGCTTTCTTT.

The chain is built from TRBV7-8 and TRBJ2-5; D unclear. This CDR3 has 14 amino acids. Per germline, CDR1 SGHVS and CDR2 FQNEAQ. V shed 3 bases and J shed 0 bases, with 8 bases lying between them. Written as DNA, the CDR3 is TGTGCCAGCAGCTTTGAACTATACCAAGAGACCCAGTACTTC. This codes for CASSFELYQETQYF.

This sequence joins TRBV5-1 and TRBJ2-3; D possibly corresponds to TRBD2 (6 bases). Per germline, CDR1 SGHRS and CDR2 YFSETQ. V lost 6 bases and J lost 2, with 13 bases in between. The CDR3 contains 14 residues. The CDR3 spells CASTLTGVTDTQYF. CDR3 bases: TGCGCCAGCACCCTAACGGGGGTCACAGATACGCAGTATTTT.

The V call is TRBV19, the J call TRBJ2-1; no definite D call. The CDR3 contains 15 residues. Germline V gene data show CDR1 as LNHDA and CDR2 as SQIVND (reference sequence). V lost 9 bases, J lost 0 bases, and 15 bases lay in between. CDR3 DNA sequence: TGTGCCAGCGCCGTCGACACCCTCTCCTACAATGAGCAGTTCTTC. Amino acid sequence: CASAVDTLSYNEQFF.

The gene calls are TRBV5-1 and TRBJ2-1; D is unclear. Looked up from germline, CDR1 is SGHRS and CDR2 is YFSETQ. The CDR3 has 13 amino acids. Trimming removed 0 bases at V and 3 bases at J, with 4 bases between. CDR3 sequence: CASSLDNYNEQFF. The DNA of the CDR3 is TGCGCCAGCAGCTTGGACAACTACAATGAGCAGTTCTTC.

This chain joins TRBV6-1 and TRBJ1-2; TRBD1 agrees at 7 bases. The V gene end was trimmed by 3 bases and the J gene end by 3 bases; junction bases not matched to a gene: 10. Germline V gene sequence: CDR1 MNHNS, CDR2 SASEGT. This CDR3 has 16 amino acids. The CDR3 DNA sequence: TGTGCCAGCAGTGACCCAAGGACAGGTCTCGACTATGGCTACACCTTC. As protein: CASSDPRTGLDYGYTF.

The chain recombines TRBV5-4 with TRBJ2-5; 12 positions match TRBD2. There are 15 residues in the CDR3. The germline CDR1 and CDR2 sequences are SGHNT and YYREEE (reference sequence). The ends lost 4 bases at V and 2 bases at J; junction bases unmatched: 3. The DNA for the CDR3 is TGTGCCAGCAGCGCACTAGCGGGGGGTCAAGAGACCCAGTACTTC. Protein: CASSALAGGQETQYF.

This chain links TRBV11-2 with TRBJ2-5; the match to TRBD2 covers 15 bases. The CDR3 covers 16 residues. Trimming at V came to 4 bases and at J to 5 bases, leaving 5 bases not matched to a gene. Germline CDR1 SGHAT, CDR2 FQNNGV. CDR3 coding DNA: TGTGCCAGCAGCTCCGGGACTAGCGGGGGGTTTGAGACCCAGTACTTC. Its protein is CASSSGTSGGFETQYF. The variable domain in full, with the rest retrieved from reference TRBV11-2 and TRBJ2-5, is EAGVAQSPRYKIIEKRQSVAFWCNPISGHATLYWYQQILGQGPKLLIQFQNNGVVDDSQLPKDRFSAERLKGVDSTLKIQPAKLEDSAVYLCASSSGTSGGFETQYFGPGTRLLVL.

The chain recombines TRBV7-6 with TRBJ1-1; 7 bases align to TRBD1. The CDR3 runs 16 residues. After removal of 2 bases from V and 0 bases from J, the junction contained 6 bases not matched to a gene. Germline V gene sequence: CDR1 SGHVS, CDR2 FNYEAQ. CDR3 sequence reads: CASSLFRGQVNTEAFF. For the CDR3, the DNA is TGTGCCAGCAGCTTATTCCGAGGACAGGTGAACACTGAAGCTTTCTTT.

The V and J genes are TRBV2 and TRBJ2-2, with 7 bases aligning to TRBD2. J gave up 0 bases and V 5 bases, and 9 bases lay outside the gene matches. Germline V lookup: CDR1 SNHLY, CDR2 FYNNEI. The CDR3 loop spans 17 amino acids. The CDR3 here is CASSPRPGLTNTGELFF. The CDR3 bases are TGTGCCAGCAGTCCCCGGCCGGGACTAACGAACACCGGGGAGCTGTTTTTT. Full variable domain (rest looked up from reference TRBV2 and TRBJ2-2): EPEVTQTPSHQVTQMGQEVILRCVPISNHLYFYWYRQILGQKVEFLVSFYNNEISEKSEIFDDQFSVERPDGSNFTLKIRSTKLEDSAMYFCASSPRPGLTNTGELFFGEGSRLTVL.

This sequence joins TRBV6-1 and TRBJ1-2, with a weak D call TRBD1 (6 bases). CDR3 length equals 19 residues. V shed 0 bases and J shed 2 bases, with 22 bases lying between them. Germline V gene data show CDR1 as MNHNS and CDR2 as SASEGT. CDR3 in DNA: TGTGCCAGCAGTGAAGCGATGGTAGCAGGGGTTATAACAAACTATGGCTACACCTTC. Protein sequence: CASSEAMVAGVITNYGYTF.

J is TRBJ2-7 and V is TRBV19; weak D call: TRBD1 (5 bases). The V end was cut by 6 bases, the J end by 2 bases, with 17 bases between. The CDR3 spans 15 residues. CDR1 is LNHDA, CDR2 SQIVND, per germline (reference sequence). In DNA form, the CDR3 reads TGTGCCAGTAGCACACAGACAGCCCCTACCTACGAGCAGTACTTC. Translated, it gives CASSTQTAPTYEQYF.

This clone was found a few times. The chain uses TRBV2 and TRBJ1-1; weak D call: TRBD1 (5 bases). Per the germline V gene, CDR1 is SNHLY and CDR2 is FYNNEI. The CDR3 length is 15 residues. V was clipped by 6 bases and J by 3 bases, with 17 bases between them. As DNA, the CDR3 is TGTGCCAGCAGGTCCGCAACGGGGGTTCACACTGAAGCTTTCTTT. Protein product: CASRSATGVHTEAFF.

The J gene is TRBJ1-6, the V gene TRBV30; D uncertain. V was shortened by 1 base and J by 11 bases, with 12 bases between the two germline ends. The CDR3 is made up of 13 amino acids. The germline gives CDR1 GTSNPN, CDR2 SVGIG (reference sequence). The CDR3 nucleotides read TGTGCCTGGAGTGGGACCTCGAGGGCACCCCTCCACTTT. It codes for CAWSGTSRAPLHF. Variable domain in full (rest from reference TRBV30 and TRBJ1-6): SQTIHQWPATLVQPVGSPLSLECTVEGTSNPNLYWYRQAAGRGLQLLFYSVGIGQISSEVPQNLSASRPQDRQFILSSKKLLLSDSGFYLCAWSGTSRAPLHFGNGTRLTVT.

The sample holds one count of this clone. The chain couples TRBV28 to TRBJ1-4, with 10 bases matching TRBD1. The CDR3 runs to 18 residues. The trim removed 2 bases at V and 3 bases at J, leaving 9 bases unmatched. Germline assignment: CDR1 MDHEN and CDR2 SYDVKM. For the CDR3, the DNA is TGTGCCAGCAGTTTAGAATTCCGACAGGGGGCGTCTAATGAAAAACTGTTTTTT. It translates to CASSLEFRQGASNEKLFF.

The chain has TRBV2 and TRBJ1-5; a weak D match, TRBD1 (6 bases). V was clipped by 3 bases and J by 6 bases, with 12 bases between them. The germline gives CDR1 SNHLY, CDR2 FYNNEI. The CDR3 is 14 amino acids. The CDR3 reads CASSDTGSGQPQHF. CDR3 bases: TGTGCCAGCAGTGATACAGGGTCGGGTCAGCCCCAGCATTTT.

The chain is built from TRBV2 and TRBJ1-1, with unresolved D. The germline CDR1 and CDR2 sequences are SNHLY and FYNNEI. There are 13 residues in the CDR3. Between the trimmed V and J ends, which lost 8 bases and 1 base, there was a span of 11 bases. In nucleotides, the CDR3 is TGTGCCAGCTCCTGGGAGGGGAACACTGAAGCTTTCTTT. Its translation: CASSWEGNTEAFF.

The chain couples TRBV4-3 to TRBJ1-2; TRBD1 is a possible D gene (6 bases). Germline V gene data show CDR1 as LGHNA and CDR2 as YSLEER. V was cut by 0 bases and J by 8 bases, with 22 bases left in between. This CDR3 is 17 amino acids long. The DNA for the CDR3 is TGCGCCAGCAGCCAAGAAGTCGCCGGGGGGCCCCTGGGGGGCTACACCTTC. It is translated as CASSQEVAGGPLGGYTF.

The CDR3 is CASSSITGPLDGYTF. DNA for the CDR3: TGTGCCAGCAGTTCCATCACAGGGCCCCTAGATGGCTACACCTTC. The V call is TRBV6-5, the J call TRBJ1-2, with a tentative D call TRBD1 (6 bases). Trimming left V 4 bases short and J 6 bases short, with 18 bases between. The CDR3 is 15 amino acids. From germline, CDR1 is MNHEY and CDR2 SVGAGI.

The V call is TRBV2, the J call TRBJ1-5; the match to TRBD1 covers 8 bases. J was trimmed by 5 bases and V by 6 bases; bases with no gene match: 18. Germline V gives CDR1 SNHLY, CDR2 FYNNEI. The CDR3 sequence is 18 residues long. The DNA of the CDR3 is TGTGCCAGCAGGGGGGACAGGCAGGTGGGAGCGGGTGATCAGCCCCAGCATTTT. Amino acids: CASRGDRQVGAGDQPQHF.

The chain is built from TRBV11-2 and TRBJ2-1, with TRBD2 as a possible D gene (6 bases). V was shortened by 7 bases and J by 1 base, with 11 bases between the two germline ends. From germline, CDR1 is SGHAT and CDR2 FQNNGV. The CDR3 loop spans 14 amino acids. The CDR3 DNA reads TGTGCCAGCATAGACGGGAGTTCCTACAATGAGCAGTTCTTC. This sequence encodes CASIDGSSYNEQFF.

This sequence joins TRBV30 and TRBJ1-6; no reliable D call. The length of the CDR3 is 15 residues. The V gene lost 0 bases and the J gene lost 6 bases, with 12 bases spanning the gap. Per the germline V gene, CDR1 is GTSNPN and CDR2 is SVGIG (reference sequence). This CDR3 is CAWSVGGSRNSPLHF. CDR3 in DNA: TGTGCCTGGAGTGTAGGCGGGAGTCGTAATTCACCCCTCCACTTT.

This chain joins TRBV28 and TRBJ2-4; 7 bases are a match to TRBD2. From germline, CDR1 is MDHEN and CDR2 SYDVKM. V shed 6 bases and J 3 bases; nucleotides not matched to a gene: 8. This CDR3 comprises 15 residues. The CDR3 loop is CASSPGGLGKNIQYF. The CDR3 region has the DNA TGTGCCAGCAGCCCGGGGGGACTGGGCAAAAACATTCAGTACTTC. Filled out from reference TRBV28 and TRBJ2-4, the complete variable domain reads DVKVTQSSRYLVKRTGEKVFLECVQDMDHENMFWYRQDPGLGLRLIYFSYDVKMKEKGDIPEGYSVSREKKERFSLILESASTNQTSMYLCASSPGGLGKNIQYFGAGTRLSVL.